The clone carrying this T cell receptor beta chain was detected only a few times. Its antigen is not identified. A much larger clone lies a single base off, so this may be a read error. Genomic DNA acted as the template from which TCR beta VDJ combination and CDR3 sequence profiling were carried out. TCRdb redid the calling of the reads with MiXCR, one entry per CDR3 protein. The sample shows more than 95,000 distinct CDR3 sequences, approximately 40% of them seen only once. This specimen comes from a study of CD8+CD57+ T cells in acquired aplastic anemia. Study context: DNA per sorted CD4+ or CD8+ sample ranged about 0.18 to 30 ug, averaging 3.2 ug. Study results and caveats: Overlap between patients and controls comprised about 28 CD8+ CDR3 sequences.

The germline CDR1 and CDR2 sequences are DFQATT and SNEGSKA (reference sequence). The CDR3 has 13 amino acids. Losses at the gene ends were 6 bases for V and 6 bases for J; bases not matched to a gene: 7. An expansion of CD8+CD57+ cells by flow cytometry had been shown in patients chosen for sequencing. Every patient was diagnosed with severe acquired aplastic anemia. The specimen was sorted CD4+, CD8+, or CD8+CD57+ T cells (not recorded which) from PBMCs. The sequence was collected from a human donor with aplastic anemia. The rearrangement uses TRBV20-1 and TRBJ1-4; 7 positions agree with TRBD1. The CDR3 sequence is CSATGVRDEKLFF. CDR3 in DNA: TGCAGTGCCACAGGGGTCAGGGATGAAAAACTGTTTTTT.